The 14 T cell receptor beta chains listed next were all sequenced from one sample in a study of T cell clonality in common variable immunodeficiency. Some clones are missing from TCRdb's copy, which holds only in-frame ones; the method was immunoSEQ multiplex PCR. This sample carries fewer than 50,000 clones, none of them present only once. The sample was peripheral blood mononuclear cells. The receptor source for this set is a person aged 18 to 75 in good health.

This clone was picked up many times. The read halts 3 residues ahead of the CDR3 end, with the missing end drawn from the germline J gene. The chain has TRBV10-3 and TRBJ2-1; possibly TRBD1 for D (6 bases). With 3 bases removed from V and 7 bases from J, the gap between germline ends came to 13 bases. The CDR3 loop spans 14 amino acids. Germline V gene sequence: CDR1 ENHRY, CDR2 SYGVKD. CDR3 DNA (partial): TGTGCCATCAGTGACCAGGGGCGGGCAAATGAG. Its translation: CAISDQGRANE. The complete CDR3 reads CAISDQGRANEQFF.

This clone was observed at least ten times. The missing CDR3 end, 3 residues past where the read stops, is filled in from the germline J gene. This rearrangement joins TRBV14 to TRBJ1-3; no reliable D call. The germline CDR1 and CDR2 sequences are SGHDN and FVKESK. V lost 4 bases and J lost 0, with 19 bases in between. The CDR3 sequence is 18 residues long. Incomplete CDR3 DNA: TGTGCCAGCAGCCGGAGGGCGAATCTCTATACCTCTGGAAACACC. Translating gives CASSRRANLYTSGNT. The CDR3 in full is CASSRRANLYTSGNTIYF.

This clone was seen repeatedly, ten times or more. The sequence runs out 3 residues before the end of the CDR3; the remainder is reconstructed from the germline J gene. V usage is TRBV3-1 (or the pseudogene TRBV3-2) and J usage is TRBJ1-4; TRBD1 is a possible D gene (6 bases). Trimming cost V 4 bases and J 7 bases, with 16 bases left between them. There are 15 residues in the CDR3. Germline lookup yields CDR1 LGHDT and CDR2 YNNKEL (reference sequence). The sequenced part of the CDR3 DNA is TGTGCCAGCAGCCCAGGACAGAGCGAGTCTGAAAAA. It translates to CASSPGQSESEK. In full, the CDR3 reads CASSPGQSESEKLFF.

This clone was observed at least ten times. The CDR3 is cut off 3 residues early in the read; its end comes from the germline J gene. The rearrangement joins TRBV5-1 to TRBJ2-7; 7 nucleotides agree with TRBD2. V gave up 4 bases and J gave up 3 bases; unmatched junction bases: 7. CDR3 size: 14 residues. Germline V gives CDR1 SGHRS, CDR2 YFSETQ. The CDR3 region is CASSPGLEVYEQYF. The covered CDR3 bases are TGCGCCAGCAGCCCCGGACTAGAGGTCTACGAG. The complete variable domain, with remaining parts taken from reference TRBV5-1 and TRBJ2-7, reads KAGVTQTPRYLIKTRGQQVTLSCSPISGHRSVSWYQQTPGQGLQFLFEYFSETQRNKGNFPGRFSGRQFSNSRSEMNVSTLELGDSALYLCASSPGLEVYEQYFGPGTRLTVT.

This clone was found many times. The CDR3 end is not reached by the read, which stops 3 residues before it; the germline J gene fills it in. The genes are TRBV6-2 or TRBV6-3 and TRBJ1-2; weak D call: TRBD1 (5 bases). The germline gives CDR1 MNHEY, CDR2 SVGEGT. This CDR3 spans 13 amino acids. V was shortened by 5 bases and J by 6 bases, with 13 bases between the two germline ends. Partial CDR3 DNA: TGTGCCAGCAGTGGAGGGGTCTGGGATGGC. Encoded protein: CASSGGVWDG. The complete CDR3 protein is CASSGGVWDGYTF.

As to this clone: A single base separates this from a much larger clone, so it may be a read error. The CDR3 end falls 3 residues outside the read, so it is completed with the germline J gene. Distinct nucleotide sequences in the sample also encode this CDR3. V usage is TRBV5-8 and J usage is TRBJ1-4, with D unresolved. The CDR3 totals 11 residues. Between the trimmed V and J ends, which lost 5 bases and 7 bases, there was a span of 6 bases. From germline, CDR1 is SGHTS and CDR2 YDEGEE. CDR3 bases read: TGTGCCAGCAGTTACACTGAAAAA. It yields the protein CASSYTEK. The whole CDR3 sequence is CASSYTEKLFF.

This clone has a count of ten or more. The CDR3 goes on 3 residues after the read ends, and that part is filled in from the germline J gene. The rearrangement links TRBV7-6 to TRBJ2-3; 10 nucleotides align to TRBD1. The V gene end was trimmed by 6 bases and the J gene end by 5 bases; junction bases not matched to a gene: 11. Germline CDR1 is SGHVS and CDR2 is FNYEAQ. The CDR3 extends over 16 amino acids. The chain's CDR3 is CASSLPPGQGRDTQYF. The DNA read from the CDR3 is TGTGCCAGCAGTCTCCCCCCGGGACAGGGGAGAGATACG.

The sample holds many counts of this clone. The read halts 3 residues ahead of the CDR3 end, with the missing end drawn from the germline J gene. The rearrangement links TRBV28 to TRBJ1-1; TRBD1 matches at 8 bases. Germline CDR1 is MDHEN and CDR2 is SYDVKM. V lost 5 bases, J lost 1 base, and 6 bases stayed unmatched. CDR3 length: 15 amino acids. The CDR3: CASSPGGTGNTEAFF. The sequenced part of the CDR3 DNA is TGTGCCAGCAGTCCAGGTGGGACAGGGAACACTGAA. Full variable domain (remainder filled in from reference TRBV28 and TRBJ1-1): DVKVTQSSRYLVKRTGEKVFLECVQDMDHENMFWYRQDPGLGLRLIYFSYDVKMKEKGDIPEGYSVSREKKERFSLILESASTNQTSMYLCASSPGGTGNTEAFFGQGTRLTVV.

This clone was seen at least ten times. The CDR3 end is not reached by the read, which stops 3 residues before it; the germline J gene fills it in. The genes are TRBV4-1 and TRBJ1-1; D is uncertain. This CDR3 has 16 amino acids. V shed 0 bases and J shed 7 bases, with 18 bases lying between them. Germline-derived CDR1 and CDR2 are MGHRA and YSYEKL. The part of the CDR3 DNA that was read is TGCGCCAGCAGCCAAGACCGTGGTGCATCCAGAATTGAA. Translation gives CASSQDRGASRIE. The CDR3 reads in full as CASSQDRGASRIEAFF.

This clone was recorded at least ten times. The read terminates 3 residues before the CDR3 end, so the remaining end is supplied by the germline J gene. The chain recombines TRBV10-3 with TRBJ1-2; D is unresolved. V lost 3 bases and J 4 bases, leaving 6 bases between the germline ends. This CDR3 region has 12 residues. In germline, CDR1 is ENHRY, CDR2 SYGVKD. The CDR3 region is CAISDPVYGYTF. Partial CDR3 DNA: TGTGCCATCAGTGACCCAGTCTATGGC.

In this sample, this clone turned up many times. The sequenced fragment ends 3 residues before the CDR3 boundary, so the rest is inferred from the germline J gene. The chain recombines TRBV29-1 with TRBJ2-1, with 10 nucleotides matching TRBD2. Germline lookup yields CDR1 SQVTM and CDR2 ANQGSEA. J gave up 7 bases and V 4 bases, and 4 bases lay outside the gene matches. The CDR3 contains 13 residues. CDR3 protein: CSVAASGRNEQFF. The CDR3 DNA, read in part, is TGCAGCGTTGCGGCTAGCGGGAGAAATGAG.

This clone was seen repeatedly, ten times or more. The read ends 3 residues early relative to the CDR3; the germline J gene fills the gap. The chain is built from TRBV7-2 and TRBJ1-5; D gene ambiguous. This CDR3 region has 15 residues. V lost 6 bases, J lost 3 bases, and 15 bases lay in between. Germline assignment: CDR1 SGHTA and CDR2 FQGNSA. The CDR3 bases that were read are TGTGCCAGCAGTGAGAGTTGGGCGAACAATCAGCCC. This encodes CASSESWANNQP. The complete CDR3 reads CASSESWANNQPQHF. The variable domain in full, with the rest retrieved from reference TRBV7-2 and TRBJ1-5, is GAGVSQSPSNKVTEKGKDVELRCDPISGHTALYWYRQSLGQGLEFLIYFQGNSAPDKSGLPSDRFSAERTGGSVSTLTIQRTQQEDSAVYLCASSESWANNQPQHFGDGTRLSIL.

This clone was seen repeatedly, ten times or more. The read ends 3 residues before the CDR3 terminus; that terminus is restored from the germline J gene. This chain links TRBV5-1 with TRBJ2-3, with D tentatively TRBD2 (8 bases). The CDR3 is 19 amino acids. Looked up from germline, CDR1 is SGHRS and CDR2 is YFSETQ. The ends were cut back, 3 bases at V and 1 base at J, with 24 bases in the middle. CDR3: CASSSPGLGGDPRTDTQYF. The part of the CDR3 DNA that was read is TGCGCCAGCAGCTCACCGGGACTAGGGGGCGATCCCCGCACAGATACG.

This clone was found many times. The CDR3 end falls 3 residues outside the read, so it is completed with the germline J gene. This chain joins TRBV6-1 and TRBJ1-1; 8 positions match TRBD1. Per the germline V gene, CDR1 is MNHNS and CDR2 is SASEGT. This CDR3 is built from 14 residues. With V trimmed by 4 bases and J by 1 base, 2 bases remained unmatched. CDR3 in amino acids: CASSAGQGNTEAFF. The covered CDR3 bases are TGTGCCAGCAGTGCCGGACAGGGGAACACTGAA.